The clone carrying this T cell receptor (beta chain) was seen only a few times. Antigen specificity is unknown. This entry belongs to a study of cytomegalovirus exposure and HLA in healthy donors. Broader study findings: 15,000 to 20,000 TCR beta sequences were associated with HLA alleles at 0.05 false discovery rate in a later analysis. With later analysis, a missense DCLRE1C variant became linked to TCR beta V- and J-gene trimming.

Germline V gene lookup returns CDR1 SGDLS and CDR2 YYNGEE. The CDR3 consists of 14 residues. PCR primers comprised 60 Vbeta and 13 Jbeta primers. This table comes from immunoSEQ multiplex PCR, and its TCRdb copy is limited to in-frame clones, with some not included. The sample lists 99,000 or so clones, around 83% seen once, with 3% to 4.5% in the top ten. This TCR came from a female donor in good health and CMV-seropositive. The source material was PBMCs. V usage is TRBV9 and J usage is TRBJ2-5; D is uncertain. The J call is uncertain, as TRBJ2-7 better fits the DNA end. CDR3 DNA: TGTGCCAGCAGCACCCAGGATCTCCCATACGAGCAGTACTTC. It is translated as CASSTQDLPYEQYF.